This T cell receptor (beta chain) comes out of a study of glioma-infiltrating T cells after dendritic cell vaccination. J was trimmed by 11 bases and V by 5 bases; bases with no gene match: 15. The CDR3 is made up of 14 amino acids. Germline assignment: CDR1 GTSNPN and CDR2 SVGIG (reference sequence). The immunoSEQ assay amplified TCRB CDR3 from up to about 2 ug DNA. Amplification used 60 V beta primers and 13 J beta primers. Here immunoSEQ multiplex PCR was the method, and the copy in TCRdb shows in-frame clones only, minus some. The table lists 80,000 to 100,000 clones, over 60% of them singletons. This TCR was recovered from a human donor with glioblastoma. This chain uses TRBV30 with TRBJ1-1, with TRBD1 matching 9 bases. The sequences come from blood, collected before dendritic cell vaccination. CDR3 loop: CAWADLDRGGGAFF. CDR3 DNA: TGTGCCTGGGCAGACCTGGACAGGGGAGGGGGTGCTTTCTTT.